This T cell receptor (beta chain) was sequenced during a study of post-analysis software for immune sequencing data. Study outcomes and limitations: Under F measure analysis, samples from one preparation batch co-clustered strongly. Elevated frequency relative to controls characterized several TRBV segments in patients, TRBV5-6, TRBV5-1 and TRBV20-1 among them.

Comments on this clonotype: Its target is not known.

The CDR3 extends over 15 amino acids. Germline assignment: CDR1 DFQATT and CDR2 SNEGSKA (reference sequence). J was trimmed by 4 bases and V by 3 bases; bases with no gene match: 5. Sequencing libraries made from TCR beta cDNA carried unique molecular identifiers. TCRdb reprocessed the PCR reads with MiXCR, giving one entry per CDR3 protein. The data contain about 500,000 distinct CDR3 sequences, roughly 45% of them singletons. Sequenced material: blood. This TCR came from a girl between 5 and 17 years old with multiple sclerosis. The chain links TRBV20-1 to TRBJ1-5, with TRBD1 matching 11 bases. CDR3: CSASSGTGGNQPQHF. As DNA, the CDR3 is TGCAGTGCTAGCTCCGGGACAGGGGGTAATCAGCCCCAGCATTTT.